The 30 T cell receptor beta chains listed next were all sequenced from one sample in a study of cytomegalovirus exposure and HLA in healthy donors (dated by TCRdb to 2016 to 2017). The library relied on the immunoSEQ multiplex PCR assay. A mixture of 60 forward primers for TCR Vbeta segments and 13 reverse primers for TCR Jbeta segments was used in the multiplex PCR. In TCRdb, the immuneACCESS table is reduced to in-frame sequences with V and J assigned. These tables do not hold every clone; where another copy was compared, an unresolved V gene accounts for under half, and the others remain unexplained. This sample is represented by about 180,000 clones; 81% of them were singletons. Jointly, the top ten make up roughly 5.2% of the sample. Material for sequencing was PBMCs. Every receptor here comes from a woman in her late teens or twenties in good health and CMV-seropositive.

This chain connects TRBV7-2 to TRBJ2-5, with TRBD2 matching 8 bases. J gave up 7 bases and V 3 bases, and 10 bases lay outside the gene matches. Germline CDR1 is SGHTA and CDR2 is FQGNSA. This CDR3 spans 15 amino acids. The CDR3 nucleotides are TGTGCCAGCAGCTTGAGCGGGGGAGCCGCAGGGACCCAGTACTTC. Protein sequence: CASSLSGGAAGTQYF.

With regard to this clone: An end of the junction differs from the germline gene, which may be a read error. The chain has TRBV5-6 and TRBJ2-6, with D maybe TRBD1 (6 bases). The CDR3 runs to 13 residues. Germline values: CDR1 SGHDT, CDR2 YYEEEE. This CDR3 reads CASSSGTNNGLTF. CDR3 bases: TGTGCCAGCAGCTCCGGGACAAACAACGGCCTGACTTTC. The variable domain in full, completed from reference TRBV5-6 and TRBJ2-6, reads DAGVTQSPTHLIKTRGQQVTLRCSPKSGHDTVSWYQQALGQGPQFIFQYYEEEERQRGNFPDRFSGHQFPNYSSELNVNALLLGDSALYLCASSSGTNNGLTFGAGSRLTVL.

The chain combines TRBV4-2 with TRBJ2-7; D is unclear. Trimming shortened V by 0 bases and J by 9 bases, and 24 bases separated the two germline ends. The CDR3 spans 17 residues. CDR1 and CDR2 (germline): LGHNA, YNFKEQ. CDR3: CASSQDLVGRNLTVQYF. DNA for the CDR3: TGTGCCAGCAGCCAAGATTTAGTAGGCAGGAACCTTACGGTGCAGTACTTC.

The table lists this clone with a few counts. This sequence joins TRBV5-1 and TRBJ2-3, with 8 bases fitting TRBD2. The CDR3 consists of 16 residues. The V segment lost 0 bases and the J segment 3 bases; nucleotides outside the gene matches: 6. Germline V gene lookup returns CDR1 SGHRS and CDR2 YFSETQ. CDR3: CASSLDGGGRTDTQYF. CDR3 bases: TGCGCCAGCAGCTTGGACGGCGGGGGGCGAACAGATACGCAGTATTTT.

To note about this clone: One end of the junction does not line up with germline, which may come from a read error. The rearrangement uses TRBV27 and TRBJ2-6, with 10 bases that match TRBD1. CDR3 length equals 19 residues. The V gene's germline CDR1 is MNHEY and CDR2 SMNVEV (reference sequence). The CDR3 sequence: CASSPIGQGENSGANGLTF. The CDR3 DNA follows: TGTGCCAGCAGTCCAATCGGACAGGGGGAAAACTCTGGGGCCAACGGCCTGACTTTC.

Details on this clone: The junction does not match germline at one end; this may be a read error. The chain links TRBV5-1 to TRBJ1-4, with 7 positions matching TRBD1. The CDR3 length is 20 residues. Germline CDR1 and CDR2: SGHRS and YFSETQ. CDR3 loop: CTSSPLVQSGTVKGREKLFF. CDR3 sequence (DNA): TGCACCAGCAGCCCCCTCGTTCAATCCGGGACAGTTAAGGGCAGGGAAAAACTGTTTTTT.

The V gene is TRBV28, the J gene TRBJ1-1; TRBD1 might be the D (5 bases). Germline V lookup: CDR1 MDHEN, CDR2 SYDVKM. The V gene lost 3 bases and the J gene lost 3 bases, with 14 bases spanning the gap. The CDR3 sequence is 15 residues long. DNA of the CDR3: TGTGCCAGCAGTTTTTCGACAGATAGAGACACTGAAGCTTTCTTT. This encodes CASSFSTDRDTEAFF. Full variable domain (outside the CDR3, taken from reference TRBV28 and TRBJ1-1): DVKVTQSSRYLVKRTGEKVFLECVQDMDHENMFWYRQDPGLGLRLIYFSYDVKMKEKGDIPEGYSVSREKKERFSLILESASTNQTSMYLCASSFSTDRDTEAFFGQGTRLTVV.

In this sample, this clone turned up once. The J gene is TRBJ2-5, the V gene TRBV7-3; D unclear. Per the germline V gene, CDR1 is SGHTA and CDR2 is FQGTGA. The CDR3 is 13 residues long. The germline V and J ends were trimmed by 5 bases and 2 bases, with 9 bases remaining between them. The CDR3 loop reads CASSRGGQETQYF. The CDR3 DNA reads as TGTGCCAGCAGCCGCGGCGGACAAGAGACCCAGTACTTC.

The V and J genes are TRBV18 and TRBJ2-1; D not certain. The germline V gene has CDR1 KGHSH and CDR2 LQKENI. V was clipped by 0 bases and J by 6 bases, with 12 bases between them. This CDR3 is built from 15 residues. CDR3 DNA sequence: TGTGCCAGCTCACCACCTTCAGTAAACCGCAATGAGCAGTTCTTC. It yields the protein CASSPPSVNRNEQFF.

This clone was seen a handful of times. This chain connects TRBV5-4 to TRBJ1-1, with D unresolved. V dropped 4 bases and J dropped 8 bases, with 21 bases sitting between them. CDR3 length equals 15 residues. Germline V lookup: CDR1 SGHNT, CDR2 YYREEE (reference sequence). The CDR3 here is CASSITPLTILEAFF. The CDR3 DNA follows: TGTGCCAGCAGCATCACACCACTGACAATTCTAGAAGCTTTCTTT.

This clone is a singleton in its sample. The chain uses TRBV29-1 and TRBJ1-2; 9 positions agree with TRBD1. Germline V gene sequence: CDR1 SQVTM, CDR2 ANQGSEA. The J segment lost 3 bases and the V segment lost 7 bases, leaving 12 bases of the junction unmatched. The CDR3 has 15 residues. CDR3 amino acids: CSALPGTGSDYGYTF. Written as DNA, the CDR3 is TGCAGCGCCCTCCCCGGGACAGGGTCGGACTATGGCTACACCTTC. Supplemented by reference TRBV29-1 and TRBJ1-2, the full variable domain reads SAVISQKPSRDICQRGTSLTIQCQVDSQVTMMFWYRQQPGQSLTLIATANQGSEATYESGFVIDKFPISRPNLTFSTLTVSNMSPEDSSIYLCSALPGTGSDYGYTFGSGTRLTVV.

This clone came up a few times. The rearrangement links TRBV18 to TRBJ1-2; 7 positions agree with TRBD1. This CDR3 region has 15 residues. V was pared by 9 bases and J by 0 bases, with 10 bases of the junction left unmatched. Germline V gives CDR1 KGHSH, CDR2 LQKENI. CDR3 DNA sequence: TGTGCCAGTTCTTCCGGGACAGAGACTAACTATGGCTACACCTTC. It specifies CASSSGTETNYGYTF.

The J gene is TRBJ2-5, the V gene TRBV27; 13 bases fit TRBD2. Unmatched junction bases numbered 4, after V lost 4 bases and J lost 2 bases. The CDR3 covers 16 residues. Germline CDR1 MNHEY, CDR2 SMNVEV (reference sequence). The CDR3 loop reads CASSSRLAGGQETQYF. CDR3 nucleotides: TGTGCCAGCAGTTCCCGACTAGCGGGGGGTCAAGAGACCCAGTACTTC.

The chain is built from TRBV27 and TRBJ2-7, with 8 bases lining up with TRBD2. This CDR3 has 15 residues. CDR1 and CDR2 from the germline V gene are MNHEY and SMNVEV (reference sequence). J was trimmed by 2 bases and V by 5 bases; bases with no gene match: 8. The CDR3 DNA reads TGTGCCAGCAGTCAGGATAGCGGGGCGACCTACGAGCAGTACTTC. Translating gives CASSQDSGATYEQYF.

The chain couples TRBV2 to TRBJ2-6, with TRBD1 as a possible D gene (7 bases). V dropped 10 bases and J dropped 0 bases, with 13 bases sitting between them. This CDR3 is 15 amino acids long. Germline lookup yields CDR1 SNHLY and CDR2 FYNNEI. CDR3 in DNA: TGTGCCATGCGGGGACAGCACTCTGGGGCCAACGTCCTGACTTTC. Encoded protein: CAMRGQHSGANVLTF.

CDR3 DNA sequence: TGTGCCAGCAGTGCAGGGGGCATGGCGAACACTGAAGCTTTCTTT. It is translated as CASSAGGMANTEAFF. The gene calls are TRBV27 and TRBJ1-1; TRBD1 matches at 8 bases. Germline V gene sequence: CDR1 MNHEY, CDR2 SMNVEV (reference sequence). The J segment lost 1 base and the V segment lost 5 bases, leaving 6 bases of the junction unmatched. The CDR3 is 15 amino acids.

The chain links TRBV6-6 to TRBJ2-6; 7 positions match TRBD2. V shed 2 bases and J 3 bases; nucleotides not matched to a gene: 1. The CDR3 contains 15 residues. Germline values: CDR1 MNHNY, CDR2 SVGAGI (reference sequence). CDR3 coding DNA: TGTGCCAGCAGTTACGGGGAGGGTGGGGCCAACGTCCTGACTTTC. Protein: CASSYGEGGANVLTF.

The gene calls are TRBV6-1 and TRBJ2-7, with TRBD1 matching over 7 bases. This CDR3 has 14 residues. In germline, CDR1 is MNHNS, CDR2 SASEGT. V lost 8 bases and J lost 4; bases outside the gene matches: 11. The CDR3: CASQFPGQMYEQYF. CDR3 DNA sequence: TGTGCCAGCCAATTCCCGGGACAGATGTACGAGCAGTACTTC.

V is TRBV7-8 and J is TRBJ2-1, with TRBD1 identical over 7 bases. CDR1 is SGHVS and CDR2 is FQNEAQ in the germline V gene. V gave up 7 bases and J gave up 6 bases; unmatched junction bases: 6. The CDR3 is 13 amino acids. In DNA form, the CDR3 reads TGTGCCAGCACCTCCGACAGGGTCAATGAGCAGTTCTTC. Encoded protein: CASTSDRVNEQFF.

The chain joins TRBV9 to TRBJ2-2, with D possibly TRBD2 on 7 matching bases. Trimming took off 3 bases at V and 1 base at J, with 19 bases between the two ends. CDR3 length: 18 residues. From germline, CDR1 is SGDLS and CDR2 YYNGEE. The CDR3 coding sequence is TGTGCCAGCAGCGGAGAGAGGGGGGGACGGTGGAACACCGGGGAGCTGTTTTTT. This encodes CASSGERGGRWNTGELFF.

The chain joins TRBV7-2 to TRBJ2-2, with 12 bases lining up with TRBD2. This CDR3 is built from 19 residues. Germline V lookup: CDR1 SGHTA, CDR2 FQGNSA. J lost 2 bases, V lost 6 bases, and 13 bases had no gene match. CDR3 protein: CASREIGLAGSGNTGELFF. The CDR3 DNA reads as TGTGCCAGCAGGGAGATTGGACTAGCGGGGTCAGGAAACACCGGGGAGCTGTTTTTT.

The chain joins TRBV11-2 to TRBJ2-3, with 9 bases identical to TRBD2. The germline CDR1 and CDR2 sequences are SGHAT and FQNNGV. The CDR3 covers 15 residues. Unmatched junction bases numbered 1, after V lost 1 base and J lost 2 bases. The CDR3 DNA reads TGTGCCAGCAGCTTAGCTAGCGGGGACACAGATACGCAGTATTTT. Translated: CASSLASGDTDTQYF.

The chain carries TRBV28 and TRBJ1-2; unclear D gene. This CDR3 contains 17 residues. Per the germline V gene, CDR1 is MDHEN and CDR2 is SYDVKM. Trimming pared 2 bases from V and 3 bases from J, leaving 19 bases between. The CDR3 coding sequence is TGTGCCAGCAGTTTAGGGAGGCTGGCCCAGACTGACTATGGCTACACCTTC. It codes for CASSLGRLAQTDYGYTF.

The V gene is TRBV2, the J gene TRBJ2-6; 8 bases agree with TRBD1. Losses at the gene ends were 6 bases for V and 0 bases for J; bases not matched to a gene: 13. From germline, CDR1 is SNHLY and CDR2 FYNNEI. The CDR3 runs to 19 residues. The CDR3 coding sequence is TGTGCCAGCAGCAGGGGGCAGGGGGGCTTTCTCTCTGGGGCCAACGTCCTGACTTTC. It translates to CASSRGQGGFLSGANVLTF.

The rearrangement links TRBV7-2 to TRBJ2-5; TRBD2 aligns across 15 bases. The ends lost 2 bases at V and 13 bases at J; junction bases unmatched: 8. The CDR3 spans 15 residues. Germline-derived CDR1 and CDR2 are SGHTA and FQGNSA. CDR3 loop: CASSLIGTSGGPPYF. DNA for the CDR3: TGTGCCAGCAGCTTAATCGGGACTAGCGGGGGGCCGCCGTACTTC. Together with reference TRBV7-2 and TRBJ2-5, the CDR3 gives the full variable domain: GAGVSQSPSNKVTEKGKDVELRCDPISGHTALYWYRQSLGQGLEFLIYFQGNSAPDKSGLPSDRFSAERTGGSVSTLTIQRTQQEDSAVYLCASSLIGTSGGPPYFGPGTRLLVL.

This sequence joins TRBV30 and TRBJ1-2, with TRBD1 identical over 7 bases. The germline CDR1 and CDR2 sequences are GTSNPN and SVGIG (reference sequence). The ends lost 5 bases at V and 5 bases at J; junction bases unmatched: 17. The CDR3 sequence is 16 residues long. CDR3 amino acids: CAWGLRGTVGTYGYTF. The CDR3 coding sequence is TGTGCCTGGGGTCTCAGGGGGACTGTCGGAACGTATGGCTACACCTTC.

A single count supports this clone. The rearrangement joins TRBV30 to TRBJ2-7; D is unresolved. The CDR3 runs to 14 residues. V lost 0 bases and J 7 bases, leaving 16 bases between the germline ends. The germline CDR1 and CDR2 sequences are GTSNPN and SVGIG (reference sequence). Here the CDR3 reads CAWSVGSGSREQYF. CDR3 coding DNA: TGTGCCTGGAGTGTAGGCTCGGGTTCTAGAGAGCAGTACTTC.

The chain uses TRBV6-6 and TRBJ2-7; no clear D gene. Looked up from germline, CDR1 is MNHNY and CDR2 is SVGAGI (reference sequence). V was cut by 5 bases and J by 3 bases, with 14 bases left in between. CDR3 length: 14 residues. CDR3 coding DNA: TGTGCCAGCAGTGATAGCATGACGGTCTACGAGCAGTACTTC. The encoded protein is CASSDSMTVYEQYF.

The chain is built from TRBV20-1 and TRBJ1-2; D is ambiguous. Trimming left V 6 bases short and J 8 bases short, with 13 bases between. CDR1 and CDR2 (germline): DFQATT, SNEGSKA (reference sequence). The CDR3 is 11 residues long. The CDR3 sequence is CSARGILGYTF. In nucleotides, the CDR3 is TGCAGTGCCCGAGGGATTCTAGGCTACACCTTC.

V is TRBV7-9 and J is TRBJ2-3; 9 positions agree with TRBD2. The CDR3 is made up of 16 amino acids. Germline trimming cut 5 bases from V and 5 bases from J; bases unmatched to any gene: 11. Germline V CDR1 and CDR2: SEHNR, FQNEAQ (reference sequence). The CDR3 reads CASSPLGGGAEDTQYF. The CDR3 DNA reads TGTGCCAGCAGCCCACTGGGCGGGGGGGCTGAAGATACGCAGTATTTT.